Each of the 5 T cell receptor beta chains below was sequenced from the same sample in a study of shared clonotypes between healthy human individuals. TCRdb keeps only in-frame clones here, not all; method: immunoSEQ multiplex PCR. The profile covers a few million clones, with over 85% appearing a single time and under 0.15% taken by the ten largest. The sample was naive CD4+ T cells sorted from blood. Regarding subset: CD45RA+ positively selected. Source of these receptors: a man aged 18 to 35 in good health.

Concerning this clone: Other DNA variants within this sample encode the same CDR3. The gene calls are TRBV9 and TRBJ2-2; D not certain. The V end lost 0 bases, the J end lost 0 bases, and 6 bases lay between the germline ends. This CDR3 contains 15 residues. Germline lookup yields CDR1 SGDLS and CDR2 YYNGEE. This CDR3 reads CASSVGQANTGELFF. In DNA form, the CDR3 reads TGTGCCAGCAGCGTAGGCCAGGCGAACACCGGGGAGCTGTTTTTT.

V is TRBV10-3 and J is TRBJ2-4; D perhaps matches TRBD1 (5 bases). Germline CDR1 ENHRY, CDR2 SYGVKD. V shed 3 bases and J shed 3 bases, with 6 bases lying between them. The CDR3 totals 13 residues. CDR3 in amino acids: CAISEGVKNIQYF. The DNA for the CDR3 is TGTGCCATCAGTGAAGGGGTCAAAAACATTCAGTACTTC.

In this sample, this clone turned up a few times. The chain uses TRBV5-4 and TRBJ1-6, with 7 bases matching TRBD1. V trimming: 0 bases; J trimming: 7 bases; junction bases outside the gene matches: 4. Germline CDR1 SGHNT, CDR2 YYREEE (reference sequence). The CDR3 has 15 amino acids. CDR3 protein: CASSLGGQSNSPLHF. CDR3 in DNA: TGTGCCAGCAGCTTGGGGGGACAGTCGAATTCACCCCTCCACTTT.

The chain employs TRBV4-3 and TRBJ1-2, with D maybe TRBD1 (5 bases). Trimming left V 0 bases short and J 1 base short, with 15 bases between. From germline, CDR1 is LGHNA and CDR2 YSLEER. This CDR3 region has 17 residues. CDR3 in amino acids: CASSQDSTARNNYGYTF. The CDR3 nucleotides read TGCGCCAGCAGCCAAGATTCGACAGCTCGTAATAACTATGGCTACACCTTC.

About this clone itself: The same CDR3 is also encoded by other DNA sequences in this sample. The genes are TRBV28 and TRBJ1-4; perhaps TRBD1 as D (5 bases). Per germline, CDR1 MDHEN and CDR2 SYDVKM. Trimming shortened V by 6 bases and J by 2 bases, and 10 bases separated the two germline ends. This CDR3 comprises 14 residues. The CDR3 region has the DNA TGTGCCAGCAGCACCGGGGGGACTAATGAAAAACTGTTTTTT. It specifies CASSTGGTNEKLFF.